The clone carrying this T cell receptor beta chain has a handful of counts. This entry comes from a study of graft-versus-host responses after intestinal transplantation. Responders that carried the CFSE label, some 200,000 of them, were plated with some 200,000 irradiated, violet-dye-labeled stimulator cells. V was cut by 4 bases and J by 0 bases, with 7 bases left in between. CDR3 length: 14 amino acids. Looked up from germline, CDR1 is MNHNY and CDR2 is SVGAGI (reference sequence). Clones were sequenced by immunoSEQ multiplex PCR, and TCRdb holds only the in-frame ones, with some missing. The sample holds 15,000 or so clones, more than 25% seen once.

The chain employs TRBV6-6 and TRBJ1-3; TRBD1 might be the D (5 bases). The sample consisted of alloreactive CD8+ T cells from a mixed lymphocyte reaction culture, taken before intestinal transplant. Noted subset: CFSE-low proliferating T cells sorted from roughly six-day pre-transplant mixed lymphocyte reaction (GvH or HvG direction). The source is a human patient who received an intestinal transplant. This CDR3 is CASSFRGSGNTIYF. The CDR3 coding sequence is TGTGCCAGCAGTTTTAGGGGCTCTGGAAACACCATATATTTT.